Included here is one T cell receptor (beta chain) sequence, with context. The target of this receptor is not known. Nothing much larger sits one base from this clone, and base qualities are not available. Receptor libraries were prepared by the immunoSEQ multiplex PCR assay. The multiplex PCR relied on a mix of 60 forward primers for TCR Vbeta segments and 13 reverse primers for TCR Jbeta segments. Amplification of the CDR3 region of rearranged TCR beta genes was performed with a multiplex PCR assay on genomic DNA. On the Illumina HiSeq System, the amplified TCR beta libraries were sequenced as 87-base-pair reads. The authors processed their data as follows. In a later analysis, about 80 million unique TCR beta chains were counted across the roughly 670 repertoires, and approximately 11 million of these chains were shared by at least two donors. A nearest-neighbor algorithm error-corrected the raw reads and collapsed the reads into unique sequences, merging closely related sequences to remove PCR and sequencing errors. To assign V, D and J gene segments, CDR3 sequences were aligned to IMGT reference sequences. For a sequence to be retained, a match of at least six nucleotides to both a V gene segment and a J gene segment was required. Rearrangements were called productive when the CDR3 lacked stop codons and stayed in frame with V and J; all others were non-productive. Following IMGT convention, CDR3 was defined as the stretch from the second conserved V-encoded cysteine to the conserved J-encoded phenylalanine. In an earlier analysis of around 600 of the donors, sequences lacking an unambiguous match to a single V gene segment were excluded. In an earlier analysis of several hundred of the donors, V segments were called functional above 56.7% productive rearrangements and were called segregating when the between-donor standard deviation exceeded 5%. A statistical classification framework was built for diagnosing cytomegalovirus status from the catalog of TCR beta chain sequences. V and J gene assignment, in a later analysis, came from comparing TCR nucleotide sequences with IMGT/GENE-DB human TR gene sequences. In a later analysis, CDR3 sequences and most-parsimonious VDJ recombination scenarios were assigned using the TCRdist pipeline. In a later analysis, each TCR beta chain was defined by its CDR3 amino acid sequence together with its V-gene family, and reads lacking a unique V-gene family were excluded. As a way to deal with suspected cross-contamination and a sequencing artifact, a later analysis dropped 450 to 600 nucleotide sequences that were highly shared and had low generation probability. For each public chain, a later analysis derived a clonal expansion index from normalized ranks of inferred template counts within each repertoire. Generation probabilities in a later analysis came from a VDJ recombination model fitted to out-of-frame rearrangements, and those results were checked against IGoR. In a later analysis, hypergeometric tests were used to score TCR-TCR, TCR-HLA and TCR-CMV co-occurrence, with a repertoire-size bias correction applied to TCR pairs. False discovery rates were estimated in a later analysis by permuting HLA or CMV assignments 20 times. In a later analysis, co-occurring TCRs were grouped using DBSCAN, and TCRdist sequence similarity was added for clustering within HLA-allele-positive subsets. Co-occurrence clustering excluded repertoires with fewer than 30,000 or more than 120,000 public chains, plus five with anomalous nucleotide sharing. TCRdb re-hosts the immuneACCESS table, in-frame sequences only. Its copies lack some clones; in the studies checked, an unresolved V gene accounts for under half of them, and the cause for the rest is not known. V, J and clone size are taken as reported in that table, and D and trimming were inferred from the DNA itself. The sample profile shows 150,000 to 200,000 clones; about 70% of them were found once. The ten largest clones capture less than 3.5% of the sample.

The data derive from a study of cytomegalovirus exposure and HLA in healthy donors listed by TCRdb under 2017. In the study overall: An earlier analysis of about 530 of the donors reported 276 Gb of sequence data and 95 million to 130 million unique TCR beta sequences obtained from about 200 million T cells. An early release that covered about 600 HLA-typed donors contained about 300 gigabases of sequencing data and tens of millions of unique TCR sequences. Of the 300 to 450 genotyped donors, approximately 82% fell in the genetic ancestry cluster associated with self-reported Caucasian donors. The aim of the study was to test whether cataloging public T cell receptors could identify signatures of past pathogen exposure. The study used immunosequencing to profile the T cell repertoires of about 670 subjects and linked those repertoires to cytomegalovirus serostatus. Along with the approximately 700-subject first cohort, a separate validation cohort of about 110 different subjects was used. To predict cytomegalovirus infection status, the study brought together high-throughput TCR immunosequencing, statistical association of individual TCRs with disease status, and machine learning. A later analysis re-analyzed previously published TCR beta repertoires from 650 to 800 donors and added high-resolution HLA genotyping to study TCR occurrence patterns. Rather than using new phenotypic data, the later analysis identified candidate immune exposures from TCR beta sequences and from how often those sequences occurred across donors. To decide whether each TCR beta V gene segment behaved as functional or pseudogenic, an earlier analysis of nearly 600 of the donors relied on high-throughput TCR beta sequencing. Donor age, sex, ethnicity and CMV serostatus were collected together with the repertoire data. Genome-wide SNP genotypes for about 65% of the roughly 670 donors were used in a later genetic analysis, which treated that subset as a discovery cohort. Every repertoire in the discovery cohort had been generated on one and the same sequencing platform. Both class I and class II loci were covered by HLA typing, at four-digit resolution. The number of donors typed differed by locus, with about 629-630 for A, B, C, DRB1 and DQB1, about 500 for DQA1, about 610 for DPA1, and some 440 for DPB1. Roughly 5 DR-DQ haplotypes were treated as single units for association and clustering because of strong linkage in the cohort. On average, 235,054 unique TCR beta nucleotide sequences were sequenced per donor among roughly 430 genotyped donors of the cohort, with 15% to 20% of those sequences being non-productive.

In total, 666 healthy bone marrow donors made up the cohort. At the time of sampling, all cohort members were nominally healthy, though unrecorded immune exposures were likely present. The donor was CMV seropositive and belonged to the group of 250 to 350 seropositive cohort members. Each donor provided a peripheral blood sample, and peripheral blood mononuclear cells were used for TCR beta sequencing. The Qiagen DNeasy Blood Extraction Kit was used to extract genomic DNA from the blood cell samples. On the study overall, not on this receptor specifically: The classifier was reported to diagnose cytomegalovirus status with high specificity and sensitivity in both the original and validation cohorts. In a later analysis, TCR association rates were found to vary across HLA loci, with the most associated TCRs seen for DRB1 alleles and the fewest for HLA-C alleles. It was suggested by the authors that the approach could potentially be generalized to other disease states and immunological phenotypes. Several of the top co-occurrence clusters appeared to be linked to parvovirus B19, influenza, CMV and Epstein-Barr virus, according to a later analysis. Compared with the roughly 670-donor mean, donors in an Asian-associated ancestry cluster had fewer N-insertions in productive TCRs, according to a later genetic analysis. In an earlier analysis of approximately 600 of the donors, most TCR beta V segments were observed in productive rearrangements about 87% or about 30% of the time, broadly matching IMGT annotations. In a later analysis, most CMV-associated TCR beta chains were found to appear HLA-restricted, with HLA associations seemingly driven largely by CMV exposure. The cohort was sequenced for TCR beta chains only, and without alpha or paired-chain data the features that could be detected were limited. Over 15 rarely observed V segments, including chromosome 9 orphons, were excluded from the earlier analysis of a few hundred of the donors because counts were too low. A later analysis associated around 16,000 TCR beta sequences with specific HLA alleles at a false discovery rate of 0.05. Because HLA typing was missing for some donors at each locus, association tests included only the typed subset. In vitro tests confirmed that three of the cytomegalovirus-associated TCR beta chains recognize cytomegalovirus antigens. The study gave a list of more than 150 TCR beta chains associated with cytomegalovirus. Assigning TCR associations to individual alleles was difficult when HLA alleles, especially DR and DQ, strongly co-occurred. A later genetic analysis associated a missense DCLRE1C variant with V-gene and J-gene trimming of TCR beta chains, and an independent cohort replicated the association. In a later analysis, HLA-associated TCR beta chains were found to be more clonally expanded and to have lower generation probabilities than equally common non-associated chains. Linkage disequilibrium might explain the correlated functional status among segregating V segments, but an unknown experimental factor could not be ruled out. Most TCR sequences were seen in very few donors, while some public TCRs were found in many individuals. The only immune exposure information available for the cohort was CMV serostatus. A further reported finding was that TCR beta sequences accurately predicted the HLA-A and HLA-B alleles for most subjects in the first cohort. The presence/absence analyses assumed that sequencing depth was roughly uniform across donors, and that assumption may not be true. A group of highly shared sequence variants was considered likely to be a technical artifact of the sequencing pipeline.

The sample consisted of PBMCs. This clonotype originated in a woman between 40 and 55 years old in good health and CMV-seropositive.

This receptor has the CDR3 CASGTGLPYEQYF. The sequenced DNA: TGTGCCAGCGGGACAGGGCTCCCCTACGAGCAGTACTTC. Recombination joined TRBV7-9 with TRBJ2-7; 9 central bases correspond to TRBD1. V loses 8 bases at its end and J loses 2 bases; junction bases beyond the gene matches: 4. The CDR3 runs 13 amino acids, cysteine and phenylalanine included. CDR3 DNA is the only sequence kept; it has 39 bases, read in frame from the first base. CDR1 and CDR2 were assigned from the germline V gene (reference sequence) as SEHNR and FQNEAQ.